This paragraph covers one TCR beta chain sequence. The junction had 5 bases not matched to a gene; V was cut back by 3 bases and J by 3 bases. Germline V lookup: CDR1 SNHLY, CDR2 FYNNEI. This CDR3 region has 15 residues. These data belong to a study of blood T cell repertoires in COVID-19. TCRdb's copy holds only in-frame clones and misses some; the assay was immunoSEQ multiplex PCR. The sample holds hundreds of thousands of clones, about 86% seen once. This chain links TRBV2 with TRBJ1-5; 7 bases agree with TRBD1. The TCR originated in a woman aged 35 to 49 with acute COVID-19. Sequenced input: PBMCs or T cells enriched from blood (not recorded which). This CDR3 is CASSEEQGTNQPQHF. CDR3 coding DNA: TGTGCCAGCAGTGAGGAACAGGGGACCAATCAGCCCCAGCATTTT. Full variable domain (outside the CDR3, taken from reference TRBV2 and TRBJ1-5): EPEVTQTPSHQVTQMGQEVILRCVPISNHLYFYWYRQILGQKVEFLVSFYNNEISEKSEIFDDQFSVERPDGSNFTLKIRSTKLEDSAMYFCASSEEQGTNQPQHFGDGTRLSIL.